Detailed here is one TCR beta chain. Antigen specificity is unknown. This sample is part of a study of T cells after posttransplantation cyclophosphamide. Study-level findings and limits: After PTCy, TRB diversity resembled that of CNI/methotrexate controls. TRB overlap between skin or GI tissue T cells and blood was limited.

Germline lookup yields CDR1 SGHAT and CDR2 FQNNGV. V dropped 8 bases and J dropped 1; count of bases not matched to a gene: 11. This CDR3 has 15 residues. Sequencing was performed with immunoSEQ multiplex PCR; in TCRdb, only in-frame clones are kept and a portion is missing. Of approximately 45,000 clones listed, roughly nine tenths were seen once; the top ten hold less than 3.5%. This TCR came from a woman aged 45-60 years in good health and a related stem cell transplant donor. This chain uses TRBV11-2 with TRBJ2-7; 7 bases are a match to TRBD1. The specimen was PBMCs. The CDR3 reads CASEPGQWGSYEQYF. In DNA form, the CDR3 reads TGTGCCAGCGAACCGGGACAGTGGGGTTCCTACGAGCAGTACTTC.